This passage covers 27 T cell receptor beta chains from one sample sequenced in a study of T cell changes during pregnancy in multiple sclerosis. Sequencing was performed with immunoSEQ multiplex PCR; in TCRdb, only in-frame clones are kept and a portion is missing. This table has about 80,000 clones, 89% appearing once. The source was peripheral blood, collected before pregnancy. These receptors were taken from a female donor with multiple sclerosis, enrolled in a pregnancy study.

Only one count was recorded for this clone. This sequence joins TRBV7-3 and TRBJ2-7; D may be TRBD2 (6 bases). Germline assignment: CDR1 SGHTA and CDR2 FQGTGA. This CDR3 has 15 amino acids. V was trimmed by 2 bases and J by 2 bases, leaving 13 bases between them. This chain's CDR3 is CASSLEGSGAYEQYF. In nucleotides, the CDR3 is TGTGCCAGCAGCTTAGAGGGGTCGGGAGCCTACGAGCAGTACTTC.

The chain combines TRBV18 with TRBJ1-2; 9 bases match TRBD1. The length of the CDR3 is 13 residues. Germline V gives CDR1 KGHSH, CDR2 LQKENI. The junction had 2 bases not matched to a gene; V was cut back by 3 bases and J by 6 bases. CDR3 nucleotides: TGTGCCAGCTCACCCGGACAGGGGAATGGCTACACCTTC. Translation: CASSPGQGNGYTF.

The rearrangement joins TRBV2 to TRBJ1-3; 8 bases line up with TRBD1. Per the germline V gene, CDR1 is SNHLY and CDR2 is FYNNEI. The CDR3 is 14 amino acids. The V and J ends lost 3 bases and 9 bases, in that order; junction bases with no gene match: 7. The CDR3 sequence: CASSEGTGTGTIYF. In DNA form, the CDR3 reads TGTGCCAGCAGTGAGGGGACAGGTACAGGCACCATATATTTT. Drawing the rest from reference TRBV2 and TRBJ1-3, the complete variable domain is EPEVTQTPSHQVTQMGQEVILRCVPISNHLYFYWYRQILGQKVEFLVSFYNNEISEKSEIFDDQFSVERPDGSNFTLKIRSTKLEDSAMYFCASSEGTGTGTIYFGEGSWLTVV.

V gene TRBV5-6 combines with J gene TRBJ2-5; perhaps TRBD2 as D (6 bases). CDR3 length: 14 residues. Germline CDR1 reads SGHDT; CDR2 reads YYEEEE. V shed 4 bases and J shed 5 bases, with 15 bases lying between them. Written as DNA, the CDR3 is TGTGCCAGCAGCGGCGGGGTCGCCAGGGAGACCCAGTACTTC. It encodes CASSGGVARETQYF. The variable domain in full, with the rest retrieved from reference TRBV5-6 and TRBJ2-5, is DAGVTQSPTHLIKTRGQQVTLRCSPKSGHDTVSWYQQALGQGPQFIFQYYEEEERQRGNFPDRFSGHQFPNYSSELNVNALLLGDSALYLCASSGGVARETQYFGPGTRLLVL.

This clone was seen only once. The genes are TRBV7-6 and TRBJ2-7; TRBD1 matches 7 bases. Germline lookup yields CDR1 SGHVS and CDR2 FNYEAQ. Trimming took 7 bases from V and 2 from J; bases not matched to a gene: 8. The CDR3 extends over 14 amino acids. This CDR3 is CASKSRQGTYEQYF. The CDR3 DNA follows: TGTGCCAGCAAGTCCCGACAGGGTACCTACGAGCAGTACTTC.

The rearrangement links TRBV6-6 to TRBJ2-7, with D perhaps matching TRBD1 (5 bases). V lost 4 bases and J 5 bases, leaving 9 bases between the germline ends. The CDR3 contains 12 residues. CDR1 and CDR2 (germline): MNHNY, SVGAGI (reference sequence). CDR3 protein: CASSSGIDEQYF. The CDR3 DNA sequence: TGTGCCAGCAGTTCAGGGATCGACGAGCAGTACTTC.

The chain joins TRBV2 to TRBJ1-6, with D uncertain. The V gene lost 5 bases and the J gene lost 0 bases, with 5 bases spanning the gap. The CDR3 length is 14 residues. Germline V gene data show CDR1 as SNHLY and CDR2 as FYNNEI. CDR3 sequence: CASSRSSYNSPLHF. In nucleotides, the CDR3 is TGTGCCAGCAGTAGGAGCTCCTATAATTCACCCCTCCACTTT.

The chain couples TRBV15 to TRBJ2-7, with D perhaps TRBD1 (7 bases). V was clipped by 1 base and J by 2 bases, with 12 bases between them. Germline CDR1 reads LNHNV; CDR2 reads YYDKDF (reference sequence). The CDR3 is 15 residues long. This chain's CDR3 is CATSRGGTATYEQYF. The DNA for the CDR3 is TGTGCCACCAGCAGAGGCGGGACAGCCACCTACGAGCAGTACTTC.

V and J are TRBV5-1 and TRBJ2-7; 9 nucleotides align to TRBD1. V was clipped by 2 bases and J by 6 bases; unmatched bases: 12. This CDR3 comprises 16 residues. CDR1 and CDR2 (germline): SGHRS, YFSETQ. In nucleotides, the CDR3 is TGCGCCAGCAGCTTAGCCGGGACAGGGCTCATGGGCGAGCAGTACTTC. Translation: CASSLAGTGLMGEQYF. Full variable domain (missing parts from reference TRBV5-1 and TRBJ2-7): KAGVTQTPRYLIKTRGQQVTLSCSPISGHRSVSWYQQTPGQGLQFLFEYFSETQRNKGNFPGRFSGRQFSNSRSEMNVSTLELGDSALYLCASSLAGTGLMGEQYFGPGTRLTVT.

CDR3 region: CASGLVVLQARGFHRELFF. CDR3 coding DNA: TGTGCTAGTGGTTTGGTAGTACTCCAGGCGCGGGGATTTCACCGGGAGCTGTTTTTT. The V call is TRBV12-5, the J call TRBJ2-2, with D possibly TRBD2 on 6 matching bases. The V gene lost 0 bases and the J gene lost 9 bases, with 26 bases spanning the gap. The CDR3 totals 19 residues. The V gene's germline CDR1 is LGHNT and CDR2 FRNRAP.

V gene TRBV28 combines with J gene TRBJ2-5; D is unclear. This CDR3 has 13 amino acids. Between the trimmed V and J ends, which lost 3 bases and 2 bases, there was a span of 7 bases. From germline, CDR1 is MDHEN and CDR2 SYDVKM. This CDR3 is CASSFTEQETQYF. The CDR3 DNA follows: TGTGCCAGCAGTTTTACAGAGCAAGAGACCCAGTACTTC.

The chain links TRBV18 to TRBJ1-4; 11 bases line up with TRBD1. This CDR3 contains 15 residues. CDR1 and CDR2 from the germline V gene are KGHSH and LQKENI. J was trimmed by 7 bases and V by 6 bases; bases with no gene match: 7. The chain's CDR3 is CASSPRTGGGEKLFF. Written as DNA, the CDR3 is TGTGCCAGCTCCCCAAGGACAGGGGGCGGTGAAAAACTGTTTTTT.

This clone was observed a few times. This chain uses TRBV7-2 with TRBJ1-1; D unclear. Trimming pared 8 bases from V and 2 bases from J, leaving 12 bases between. The CDR3 extends over 13 amino acids. Germline assignment: CDR1 SGHTA and CDR2 FQGNSA. The CDR3: CASANQINTEAFF. The CDR3 DNA is TGTGCCAGCGCCAACCAGATCAACACTGAAGCTTTCTTT.

A single count supports this clone. The V call is TRBV5-1, the J call TRBJ2-3; 10 bases are shared with TRBD2. This CDR3 comprises 18 residues. J was trimmed by 2 bases and V by 3 bases; bases with no gene match: 12. Germline V gene sequence: CDR1 SGHRS, CDR2 YFSETQ. This CDR3 reads CASSYRGSSGSFTDTQYF. CDR3 bases: TGCGCCAGCAGCTATAGGGGCTCTAGCGGGAGTTTCACAGATACGCAGTATTTT.

This chain connects TRBV30 to TRBJ1-5; D call uncertain. Per germline, CDR1 GTSNPN and CDR2 SVGIG (reference sequence). The germline V and J ends were trimmed by 0 bases and 5 bases, with 8 bases remaining between them. This CDR3 region has 13 residues. CDR3 DNA sequence: TGTGCCTGGAGTGTAAGACTCGATCAGCCCCAGCATTTT. It codes for CAWSVRLDQPQHF.

The sample holds a few counts of this clone. The chain joins TRBV2 to TRBJ2-7; D is uncertain. V shed 9 bases and J shed 3 bases, with 15 bases lying between them. The CDR3 length is 13 residues. Germline lookup yields CDR1 SNHLY and CDR2 FYNNEI. Written as DNA, the CDR3 is TGTGCCAGTAATTTGTATCTAGGCTACGAGCAGTACTTC. The encoded protein is CASNLYLGYEQYF.

This clone was picked up a small number of times. This sequence joins TRBV19 and TRBJ1-5; TRBD1 aligns across 9 bases. Germline V gene data show CDR1 as LNHDA and CDR2 as SQIVND (reference sequence). The CDR3 covers 15 residues. Trimming cost V 2 bases and J 5 bases; bases outside gene matches: 4. The CDR3 bases are TGTGCCAGTAGTATACCGACAGGGGGACATCAGCCCCAGCATTTT. It specifies CASSIPTGGHQPQHF.

With regard to this clone: A junction boundary mismatches the germline segment, possibly from a read error. Here the CDR3 DNA reads TGTGCCAGCAGACCGACACCCTATGATTCACCCCTCCACTTT. Amino acid sequence: CASRPTPYDSPLHF. The chain joins TRBV28 to TRBJ1-6; D unresolved. The CDR3 loop spans 14 amino acids. CDR1 and CDR2 (germline): MDHEN, SYDVKM. The full variable domain, with the rest looked up from reference TRBV28 and TRBJ1-6, is DVKVTQSSRYLVKRTGEKVFLECVQDMDHENMFWYRQDPGLGLRLIYFSYDVKMKEKGDIPEGYSVSREKKERFSLILESASTNQTSMYLCASRPTPYDSPLHFGNGTRLTVT.

The chain recombines TRBV9 with TRBJ2-3, with 8 bases that match TRBD1. This CDR3 region has 16 residues. The J segment lost 2 bases and the V segment lost 0 bases, leaving 5 bases of the junction unmatched. Per the germline V gene, CDR1 is SGDLS and CDR2 is YYNGEE. The CDR3 DNA reads as TGTGCCAGCAGCGTAGTTGAGACAGGGGTCACAGATACGCAGTATTTT. Encoded protein: CASSVVETGVTDTQYF. The whole variable domain, remainder taken from reference TRBV9 and TRBJ2-3, is DSGVTQTPKHLITATGQRVTLRCSPRSGDLSVYWYQQSLDQGLQFLIQYYNGEERAKGNILERFSAQQFPDLHSELNLSSLELGDSALYFCASSVVETGVTDTQYFGPGTRLTVL.

The chain recombines TRBV10-1 with TRBJ1-6; no reliable D call. The CDR3 consists of 13 residues. Germline V gene sequence: CDR1 WNHNN, CDR2 SYGVQD (reference sequence). V was trimmed by 3 bases and J by 10 bases, leaving 10 bases between them. The CDR3 is CASSEDLESPLHF. The CDR3 region has the DNA TGCGCCAGCAGTGAAGACCTAGAGTCACCCCTCCACTTT.

This chain joins TRBV30 and TRBJ1-1, with D possibly being TRBD1 (6 bases). The CDR3 has 16 amino acids. V was clipped by 4 bases and J by 0 bases, with 18 bases between them. The germline gives CDR1 GTSNPN, CDR2 SVGIG (reference sequence). CDR3 region: CAWICGQLSMNTEAFF. The CDR3 DNA is TGTGCCTGGATTTGCGGACAGCTATCCATGAACACTGAAGCTTTCTTT.

The gene calls are TRBV6-1 and TRBJ1-1; D is possibly TRBD1 (6 bases). The V end lost 8 bases, the J end lost 11 bases, and 24 bases lay between the germline ends. Per the germline V gene, CDR1 is MNHNS and CDR2 is SASEGT. The length of the CDR3 is 14 residues. The CDR3 sequence is CASARGQQISTAFF. The CDR3 DNA is TGTGCCAGCGCCCGCGGACAGCAAATTTCCACGGCTTTCTTT.

This sequence joins TRBV5-6 and TRBJ1-2, with 9 positions matching TRBD1. Looked up from germline, CDR1 is SGHDT and CDR2 is YYEEEE. V shed 2 bases and J 8 bases; nucleotides not matched to a gene: 10. This CDR3 has 15 amino acids. CDR3 in amino acids: CASSFWDRVGLGYTF. The CDR3 bases are TGTGCCAGCAGCTTTTGGGACAGGGTCGGACTCGGCTACACCTTC.

The chain combines TRBV19 with TRBJ1-5; D not resolved. Between the trimmed V and J ends, which lost 6 bases and 3 bases, there was a span of 18 bases. This CDR3 contains 16 residues. Germline values: CDR1 LNHDA, CDR2 SQIVND (reference sequence). For the CDR3, the DNA is TGTGCCAGTAGGGGCAGGCTGGGAGTAGTCAATCAGCCCCAGCATTTT. Amino acid sequence: CASRGRLGVVNQPQHF.

This chain links TRBV19 with TRBJ2-1, with a tentative D call TRBD1 (5 bases). The CDR3 length is 14 residues. Trimming removed 8 bases from V and 3 bases from J, with 14 bases in between. The V gene's germline CDR1 is LNHDA and CDR2 SQIVND (reference sequence). Here the CDR3 DNA reads TGTGCCAGTCATACAGGTGGTGGCTACAATGAGCAGTTCTTC. It yields the protein CASHTGGGYNEQFF. The complete variable domain, with remaining parts taken from reference TRBV19 and TRBJ2-1, reads DGGITQSPKYLFRKEGQNVTLSCEQNLNHDAMYWYRQDPGQGLRLIYYSQIVNDFQKGDIAEGYSVSREKKESFPLTVTSAQKNPTAFYLCASHTGGGYNEQFFGPGTRLTVL.

This chain joins TRBV6-6 and TRBJ1-2; a weak D match, TRBD1 (5 bases). Germline assignment: CDR1 MNHNY and CDR2 SVGAGI (reference sequence). The CDR3 sequence is 14 residues long. V lost 8 bases and J lost 2, with 15 bases in between. The CDR3 sequence is CASGGDRINYGYTF. In DNA, the CDR3 is TGTGCCAGCGGTGGCGACAGAATAAACTATGGCTACACCTTC.

The chain links TRBV9 to TRBJ2-6; TRBD1 matches 7 bases. CDR1 SGDLS and CDR2 YYNGEE come from the germline V gene. V was pared by 1 base and J by 0 bases, with 16 bases of the junction left unmatched. This CDR3 spans 21 amino acids. The chain's CDR3 is CASSVTRVDRQNSSGANVLTF. CDR3 nucleotide sequence: TGTGCCAGCAGCGTAACTCGGGTGGACAGGCAAAACTCCTCTGGGGCCAACGTCCTGACTTTC. The full variable domain, its missing parts supplied by reference TRBV9 and TRBJ2-6, is DSGVTQTPKHLITATGQRVTLRCSPRSGDLSVYWYQQSLDQGLQFLIQYYNGEERAKGNILERFSAQQFPDLHSELNLSSLELGDSALYFCASSVTRVDRQNSSGANVLTFGAGSRLTVL.